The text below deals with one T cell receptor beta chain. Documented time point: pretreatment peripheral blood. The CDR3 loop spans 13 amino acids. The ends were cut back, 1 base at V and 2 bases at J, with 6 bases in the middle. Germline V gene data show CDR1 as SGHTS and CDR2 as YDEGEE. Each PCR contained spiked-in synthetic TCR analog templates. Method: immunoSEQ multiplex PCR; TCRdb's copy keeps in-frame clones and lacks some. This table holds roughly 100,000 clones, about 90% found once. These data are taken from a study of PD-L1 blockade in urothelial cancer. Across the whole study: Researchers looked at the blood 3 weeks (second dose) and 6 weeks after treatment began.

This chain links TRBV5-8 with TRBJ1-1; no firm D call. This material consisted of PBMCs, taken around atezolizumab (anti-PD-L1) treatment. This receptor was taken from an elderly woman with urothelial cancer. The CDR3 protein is CASSLTPNTEAFF. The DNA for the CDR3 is TGTGCCAGCAGCTTGACTCCAAACACTGAAGCTTTCTTT.